The T cell receptor beta chain under discussion was sequenced for a study of T cells in localized non-small cell lung cancer. Study findings and constraints: Turning up in adjacent lung were a median around 60 of the top 100 tumor clones. Sequencing, confined to only one tumor region, leaves heterogeneity possible. Uninvolved adjacent lung had more T cell clonality than any other tissue, topping tumor.

In the case of this clone: The antigen remains unidentified. Other nucleotide sequences from this sample produce the same CDR3.

Using immunoSEQ multiplex PCR, the repertoire was profiled, and TCRdb retains in-frame clones only, with some absent. The sample consists of tens of thousands of clones, approximately 84% of them appearing once. The TCR comes from a man aged 40-75 years with stage I lung adenocarcinoma. The sequencing used peripheral blood, collected before any cancer treatment.

CDR3 residues: CASSPEETQYF. CDR3 DNA sequence: TGTGCCAGCTCACCGGAAGAGACCCAGTACTTC. The V gene is TRBV18, the J gene TRBJ2-5; D remains unclear. The CDR3 extends over 11 amino acids. Germline CDR1 and CDR2: KGHSH and LQKENI. Trimming pared 3 bases from V and 3 bases from J, leaving 2 bases between.